A few counts support the clone carrying this TCR beta chain. This CDR3 contains 13 residues. Trimming left V 5 bases short and J 2 bases short, with 7 bases between. Germline V gene lookup returns CDR1 LNHDA and CDR2 SQIVND (reference sequence). TCR beta chains were sequenced at survey level with immunoSEQ. TCRdb keeps only in-frame clones here, not all; method: immunoSEQ multiplex PCR. The data contain tens of thousands of clones, approximately 92% of them seen just once; the ten biggest clones take up 4% to 5%. The receptor comes from a man in his forties with rheumatoid arthritis. Specimen: PBMCs. The chain has TRBV19 and TRBJ1-5; D is unclear. DNA of the CDR3: TGTGCCAGTAGTCCCCCCGGCAATCAGCCCCAGCATTTT. This sequence encodes CASSPPGNQPQHF.